The TCR beta chain described here comes from a study of blood T cell repertoires in COVID-19. About the study: Sites across the United States, Italy and Spain contributed samples from acute and convalescent COVID-19.

Authors' processing steps: Reference gene primer amplification in the assay estimated nucleated cell counts. Profiled with immunoSEQ multiplex PCR; TCRdb holds only in-frame clones, not every one. From that table come the V and J calls and clone size; the DNA was used to work out D and trimming. The profile shows fewer than 200,000 clones, 83% of them singletons. In germline, CDR1 is SEHNR, CDR2 FQNEAQ (reference sequence). The CDR3 runs 13 residues. V lost 6 bases and J lost 5; bases outside the gene matches: 5. The source is a woman at least 80 years old with acute or convalescent COVID-19. Sequencing was performed on peripheral blood. The rearrangement links TRBV7-9 to TRBJ1-1, with 8 bases fitting TRBD1. Here the CDR3 reads CASRATGGTEAFF. CDR3 bases: TGTGCCAGCAGAGCAACAGGGGGAACTGAAGCTTTCTTT.